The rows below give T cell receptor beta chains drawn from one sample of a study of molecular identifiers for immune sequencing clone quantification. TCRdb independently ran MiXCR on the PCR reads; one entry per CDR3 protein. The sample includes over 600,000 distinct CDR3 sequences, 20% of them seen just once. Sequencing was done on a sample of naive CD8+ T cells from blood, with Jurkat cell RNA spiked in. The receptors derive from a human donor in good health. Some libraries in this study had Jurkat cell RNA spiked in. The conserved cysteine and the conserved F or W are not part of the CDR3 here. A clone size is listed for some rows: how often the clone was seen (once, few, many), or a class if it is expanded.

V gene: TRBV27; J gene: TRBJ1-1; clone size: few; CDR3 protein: ASSLNPYTEAF
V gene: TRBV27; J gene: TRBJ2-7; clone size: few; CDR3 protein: ASSLSIGQGLY
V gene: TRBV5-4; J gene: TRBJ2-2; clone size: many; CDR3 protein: ASSLGQGDGELF
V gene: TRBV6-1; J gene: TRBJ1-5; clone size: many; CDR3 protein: ASGWSGDGQPQH
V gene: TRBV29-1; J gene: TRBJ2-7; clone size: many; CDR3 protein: SAADRNYEQY
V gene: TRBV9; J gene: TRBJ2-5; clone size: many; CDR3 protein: ASSVESGSRGQETQY
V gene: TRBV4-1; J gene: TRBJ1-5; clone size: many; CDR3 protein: ASSQKPGGAYNQPQH
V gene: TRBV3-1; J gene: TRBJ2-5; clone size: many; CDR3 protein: ASSVPWGETQY
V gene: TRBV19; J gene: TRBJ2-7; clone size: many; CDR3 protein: ASSPGQHSYEQY
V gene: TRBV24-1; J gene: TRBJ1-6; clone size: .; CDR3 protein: ATSSFRQTKNSPLH
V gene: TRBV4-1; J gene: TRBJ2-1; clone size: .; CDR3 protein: ASSQGGLAGEGLRQF
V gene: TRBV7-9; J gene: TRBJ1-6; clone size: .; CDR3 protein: ASSPKEVGYNSPLH
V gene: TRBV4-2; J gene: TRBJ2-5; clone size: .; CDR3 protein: ASSQDGAGGSETQY
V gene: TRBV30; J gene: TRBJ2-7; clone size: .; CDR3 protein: AWSTPAPGQRLYEQY
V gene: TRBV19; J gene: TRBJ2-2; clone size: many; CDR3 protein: ASRRDRGQNTGELF
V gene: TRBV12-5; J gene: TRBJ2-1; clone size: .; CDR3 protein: ASGSYEGGLAGNNEQF
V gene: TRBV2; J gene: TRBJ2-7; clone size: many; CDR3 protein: ASSGGPSYEQY
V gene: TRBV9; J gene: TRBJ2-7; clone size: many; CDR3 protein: ASSGQPGLAGEEQY
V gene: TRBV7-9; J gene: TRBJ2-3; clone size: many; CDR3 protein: ASSLEGRSTDTQY
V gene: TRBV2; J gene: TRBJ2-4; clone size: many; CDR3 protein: ATRSSLTSGGPIAKNIQY
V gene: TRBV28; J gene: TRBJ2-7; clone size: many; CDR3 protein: ASSGQTGLYEQY
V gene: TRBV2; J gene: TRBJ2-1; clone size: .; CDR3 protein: ASNLEGTSKWNEQF
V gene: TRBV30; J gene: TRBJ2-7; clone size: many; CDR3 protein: AWGLALHEQY
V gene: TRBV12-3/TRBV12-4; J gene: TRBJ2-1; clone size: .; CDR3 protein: ASSFPSTGDNEQF
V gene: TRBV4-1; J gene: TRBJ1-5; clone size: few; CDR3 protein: ASSQEGNPNQPQH
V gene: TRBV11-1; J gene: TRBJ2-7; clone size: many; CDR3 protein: ASSQETRLYEQY
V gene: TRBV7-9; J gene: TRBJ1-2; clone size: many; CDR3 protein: ASSLVATAYGYT
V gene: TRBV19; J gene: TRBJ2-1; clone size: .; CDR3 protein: ASSIVWRGNNEQF
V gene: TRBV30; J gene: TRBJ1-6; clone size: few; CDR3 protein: AWSVGTGSPLH
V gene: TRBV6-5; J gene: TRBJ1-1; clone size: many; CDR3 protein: ATHGWGSGTEAF
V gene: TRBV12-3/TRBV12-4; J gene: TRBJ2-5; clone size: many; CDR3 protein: ASSIPGSQGGGMETQY
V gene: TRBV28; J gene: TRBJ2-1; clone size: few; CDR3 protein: VSSLIGRAYNEQF
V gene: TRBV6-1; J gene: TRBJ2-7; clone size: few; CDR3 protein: ASSSRGTSLGEQY
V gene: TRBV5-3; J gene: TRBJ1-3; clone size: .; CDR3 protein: ASSLVGFRPGNTIY
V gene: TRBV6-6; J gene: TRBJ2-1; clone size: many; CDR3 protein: ASSYSGGLYNEQF
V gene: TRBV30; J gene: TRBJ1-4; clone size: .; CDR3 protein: AWSVAAEYNEKLF
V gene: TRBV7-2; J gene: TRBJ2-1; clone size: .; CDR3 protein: ASSPTQELSSYNEQF
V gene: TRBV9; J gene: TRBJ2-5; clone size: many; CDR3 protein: ASSVEEKGETQY
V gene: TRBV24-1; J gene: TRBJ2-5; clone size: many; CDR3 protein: ATLQGTSGTETQY
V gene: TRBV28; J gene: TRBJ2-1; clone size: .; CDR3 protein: ASSLERDYNEQF
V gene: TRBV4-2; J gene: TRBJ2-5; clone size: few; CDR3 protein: ASSQDPVAGETQY
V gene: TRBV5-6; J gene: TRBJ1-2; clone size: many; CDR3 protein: ASSLAGVPNYGYT
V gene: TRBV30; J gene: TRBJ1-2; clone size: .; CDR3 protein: AWRPGLGYGCT
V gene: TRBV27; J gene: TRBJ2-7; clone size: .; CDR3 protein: ASSFRWGGSYEQY
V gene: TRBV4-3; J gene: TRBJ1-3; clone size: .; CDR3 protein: ASSQGGQRNTIY